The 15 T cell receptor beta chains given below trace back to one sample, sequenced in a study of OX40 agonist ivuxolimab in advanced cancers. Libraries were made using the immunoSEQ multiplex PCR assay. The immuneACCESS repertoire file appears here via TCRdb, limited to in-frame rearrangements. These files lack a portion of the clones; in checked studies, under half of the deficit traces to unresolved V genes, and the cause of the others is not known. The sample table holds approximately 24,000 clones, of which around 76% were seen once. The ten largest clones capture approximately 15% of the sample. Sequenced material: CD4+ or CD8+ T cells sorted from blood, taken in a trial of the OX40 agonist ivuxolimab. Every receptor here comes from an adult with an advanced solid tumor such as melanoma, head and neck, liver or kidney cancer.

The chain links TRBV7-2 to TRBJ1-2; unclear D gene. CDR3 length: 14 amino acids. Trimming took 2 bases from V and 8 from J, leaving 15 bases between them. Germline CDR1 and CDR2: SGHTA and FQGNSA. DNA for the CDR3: TGTGCCAGCAGCTTATCGGACGGATCCTTGGGCTACACCTTC. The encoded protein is CASSLSDGSLGYTF.

The CDR3 protein is CASSLGTGQNTEAFF. The CDR3 DNA follows: TGTGCCAGTAGTCTTGGGACAGGGCAGAACACTGAAGCTTTCTTT. The chain joins TRBV19 to TRBJ1-1; 9 bases are a match to TRBD1. CDR1 and CDR2 from the germline V gene are LNHDA and SQIVND (reference sequence). V trimming: 5 bases; J trimming: 1 base; junction bases outside the gene matches: 5. The CDR3 loop spans 15 amino acids.

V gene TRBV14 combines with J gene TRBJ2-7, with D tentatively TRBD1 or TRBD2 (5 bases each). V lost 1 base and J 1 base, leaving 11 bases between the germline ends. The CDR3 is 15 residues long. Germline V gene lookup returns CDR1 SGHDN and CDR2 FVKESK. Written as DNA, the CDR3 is TGTGCCAGCAGCCAAGTGAGGGGACCATCCTACGAGCAGTACTTC. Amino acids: CASSQVRGPSYEQYF.

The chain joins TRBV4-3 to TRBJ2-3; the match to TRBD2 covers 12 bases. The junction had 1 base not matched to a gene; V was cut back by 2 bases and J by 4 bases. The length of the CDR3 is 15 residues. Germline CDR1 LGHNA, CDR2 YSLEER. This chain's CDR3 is CASSQTSGGPDTQYF. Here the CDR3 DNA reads TGCGCCAGCAGCCAAACTAGCGGGGGGCCAGATACGCAGTATTTT.

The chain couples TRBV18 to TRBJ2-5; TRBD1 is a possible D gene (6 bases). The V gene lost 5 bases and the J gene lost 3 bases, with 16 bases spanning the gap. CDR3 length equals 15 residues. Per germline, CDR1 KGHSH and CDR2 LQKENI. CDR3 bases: TGTGCCAGCTCATCGTTCCGGGACACAGAAGAGACCCAGTACTTC. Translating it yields CASSSFRDTEETQYF.

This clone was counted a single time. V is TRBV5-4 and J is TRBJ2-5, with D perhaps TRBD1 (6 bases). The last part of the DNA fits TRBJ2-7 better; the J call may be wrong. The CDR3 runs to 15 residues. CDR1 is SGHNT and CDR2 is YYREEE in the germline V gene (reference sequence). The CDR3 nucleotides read TGTGCCAGCAGCCCCCGGGACAAGAGCTCCTACGAGCAGTACTTC. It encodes CASSPRDKSSYEQYF.

The CDR3 is CASSPRGGLSYEQYF. CDR3 nucleotides: TGTGCCAGCAGCCCCCGTGGCGGCCTCTCCTACGAGCAGTACTTC. The chain links TRBV11-2 to TRBJ2-7; unclear D gene. This CDR3 is 15 amino acids long. V was trimmed by 5 bases and J by 0 bases, leaving 14 bases between them. Germline V gene lookup returns CDR1 SGHAT and CDR2 FQNNGV.

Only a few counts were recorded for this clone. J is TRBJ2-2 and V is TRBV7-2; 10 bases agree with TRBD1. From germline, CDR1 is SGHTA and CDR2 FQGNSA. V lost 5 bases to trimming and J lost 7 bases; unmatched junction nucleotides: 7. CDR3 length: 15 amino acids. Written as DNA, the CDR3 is TGTGCCAGCAGCCCGGTGACAGGGGGCAGCGGGGAGCTGTTTTTT. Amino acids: CASSPVTGGSGELFF.

CDR3 in amino acids: CASSESLVATIGYTF. The CDR3 DNA is TGTGCCAGCAGTGAATCTTTGGTCGCTACTATCGGCTACACCTTC. The V call is TRBV2, the J call TRBJ1-2; no firm D call. Trimming took off 2 bases at V and 8 bases at J, with 18 bases between the two ends. This CDR3 region has 15 residues. The V gene's germline CDR1 is SNHLY and CDR2 FYNNEI.

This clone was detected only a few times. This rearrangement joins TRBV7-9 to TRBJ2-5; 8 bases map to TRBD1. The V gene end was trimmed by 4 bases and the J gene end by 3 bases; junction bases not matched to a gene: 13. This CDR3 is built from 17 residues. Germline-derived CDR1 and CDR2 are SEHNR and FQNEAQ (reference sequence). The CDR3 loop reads CASSSSAVSTGEETQYF. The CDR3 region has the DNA TGTGCCAGCAGCTCGAGCGCTGTCTCGACAGGGGAAGAGACCCAGTACTTC.

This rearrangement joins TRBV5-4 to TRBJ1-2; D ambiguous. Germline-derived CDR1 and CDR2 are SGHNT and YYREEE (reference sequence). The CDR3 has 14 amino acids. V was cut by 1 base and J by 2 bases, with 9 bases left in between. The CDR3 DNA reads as TGTGCCAGCAGCTTGAGCCCAATGAACTATGGCTACACCTTC. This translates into CASSLSPMNYGYTF.

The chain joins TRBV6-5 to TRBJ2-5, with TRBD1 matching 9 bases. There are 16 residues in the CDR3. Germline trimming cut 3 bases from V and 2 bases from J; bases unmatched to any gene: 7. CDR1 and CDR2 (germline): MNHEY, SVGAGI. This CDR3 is CASSYVWTGAQETQYF. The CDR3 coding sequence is TGTGCCAGCAGTTATGTGTGGACAGGGGCACAAGAGACCCAGTACTTC.

The CDR3 nucleotides are TGTGCCAGCAGCTTAGCTGGGGAGCAGCCCCAGCATTTT. Protein product: CASSLAGEQPQHF. This rearrangement joins TRBV7-9 to TRBJ1-5; D uncertain. This CDR3 has 13 residues. Germline assignment: CDR1 SEHNR and CDR2 FQNEAQ (reference sequence). Trimming took off 0 bases at V and 7 bases at J, with 7 bases between the two ends.

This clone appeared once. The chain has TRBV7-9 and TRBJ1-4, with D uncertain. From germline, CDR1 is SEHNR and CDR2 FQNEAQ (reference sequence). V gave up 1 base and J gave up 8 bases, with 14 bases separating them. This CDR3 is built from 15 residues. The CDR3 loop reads CASSLGGRGVEKLFF. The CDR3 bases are TGTGCCAGCAGCTTAGGGGGTCGGGGTGTCGAAAAACTGTTTTTT.

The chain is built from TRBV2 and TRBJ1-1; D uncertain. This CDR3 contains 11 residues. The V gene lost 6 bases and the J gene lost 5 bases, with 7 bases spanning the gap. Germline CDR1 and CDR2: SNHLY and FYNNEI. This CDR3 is CASRAGTEAFF. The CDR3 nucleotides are TGTGCCAGCAGAGCCGGGACTGAAGCTTTCTTT.